Given below is one TCR beta chain in context. Its antigen is as yet unknown. The germline gives CDR1 LNHDA, CDR2 SQIVND (reference sequence). The CDR3 consists of 13 residues. Unmatched junction bases numbered 4, after V lost 5 bases and J lost 6 bases. This entry belongs to a study of cytomegalovirus exposure and HLA in healthy donors. Whole-study context: Prior work identified more than 90 million unique TCR beta sequences in some 180 million T cells.

Findings and caveats of the study: In a later analysis, across HLA loci, associated TCR counts were highest for DRB1, lowest for HLA-C. Earlier results showed most TCR beta V segments being productive about 87% or about 30% of the time.

Use of 60 Vbeta and 13 Jbeta primers characterized the PCR. The protocol was immunoSEQ multiplex PCR, while the TCRdb copy is restricted to in-frame clones and leaves out a portion. The sample shows fewer than 250,000 clones, almost 80% of them seen only once. The donors, nominally healthy at sampling, likely had unrecorded immune exposures. This sequence was found in a man between 18 and 35 years old in good health and CMV-seronegative. The chain combines TRBV19 with TRBJ1-2, with 9 bases matching TRBD1. The sample consisted of PBMCs. CDR3 amino acids: CASSGGQGHGYTF. The CDR3 DNA sequence: TGTGCCAGTAGTGGGGGACAGGGCCATGGCTACACCTTC.